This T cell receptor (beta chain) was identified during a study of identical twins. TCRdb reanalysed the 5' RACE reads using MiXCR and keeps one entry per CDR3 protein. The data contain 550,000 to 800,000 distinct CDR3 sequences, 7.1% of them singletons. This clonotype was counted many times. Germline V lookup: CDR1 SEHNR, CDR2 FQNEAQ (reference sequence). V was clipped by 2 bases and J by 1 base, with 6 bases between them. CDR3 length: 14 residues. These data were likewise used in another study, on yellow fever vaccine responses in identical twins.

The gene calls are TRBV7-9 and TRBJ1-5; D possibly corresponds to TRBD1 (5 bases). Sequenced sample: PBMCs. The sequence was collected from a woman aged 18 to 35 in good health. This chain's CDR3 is CASSLQGSNQPQHF. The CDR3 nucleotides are TGTGCCAGCAGCTTACAGGGAAGCAATCAGCCCCAGCATTTT. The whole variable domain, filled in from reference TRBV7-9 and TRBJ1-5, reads DTGVSQNPRHKITKRGQNVTFRCDPISEHNRLYWYRQTLGQGPEFLTYFQNEAQLEKSRLLSDRFSAERPKGSFSTLEIQRTEQGDSAMYLCASSLQGSNQPQHFGDGTRLSIL.